This TCR beta chain was recorded in a study of blood T cell repertoires in COVID-19. Study summary: The samples span acute and convalescent COVID-19 from the United States, Italy and Spain. Nucleic acid was either cDNA or gDNA, and it came from T cells, B-cell-depleted T cells, or PBMCs.

Original processing methods: Amplification with reference gene primers provided the estimates of nucleated cell counts. Libraries were prepared by immunoSEQ multiplex PCR; TCRdb keeps only in-frame clonotypes and omits some of them. The V and J calls and clone size come from that table; D and trimming were worked out from the DNA. The data show 150,000 to 200,000 clones, around 83% seen once. CDR3 length: 14 residues. Germline V CDR1 and CDR2: SGHDN, FVKESK. The V and J ends lost 3 bases and 7 bases respectively, with 14 bases between them. V gene TRBV14 combines with J gene TRBJ2-3; a possible D gene is TRBD2 (6 bases). This TCR was recovered from a woman older than 75 in a cohort sampled during active or convalescent COVID-19. Specimen: peripheral blood. For the CDR3, the DNA is TGTGCCAGCAGCCATATAACTGGCGGGAATACGCAGTATTTT. Its protein is CASSHITGGNTQYF.